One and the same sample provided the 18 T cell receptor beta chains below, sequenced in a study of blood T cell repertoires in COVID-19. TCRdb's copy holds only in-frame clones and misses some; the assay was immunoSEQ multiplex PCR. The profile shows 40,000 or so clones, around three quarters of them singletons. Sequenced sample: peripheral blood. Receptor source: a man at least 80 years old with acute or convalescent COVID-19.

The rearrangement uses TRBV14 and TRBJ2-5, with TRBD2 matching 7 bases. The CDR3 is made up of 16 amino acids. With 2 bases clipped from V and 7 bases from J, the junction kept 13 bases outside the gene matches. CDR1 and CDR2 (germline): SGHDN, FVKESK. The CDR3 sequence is CASSQSFSGSAGTQYF. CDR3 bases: TGTGCCAGCAGCCAATCCTTTAGCGGGTCCGCGGGGACCCAGTACTTC.

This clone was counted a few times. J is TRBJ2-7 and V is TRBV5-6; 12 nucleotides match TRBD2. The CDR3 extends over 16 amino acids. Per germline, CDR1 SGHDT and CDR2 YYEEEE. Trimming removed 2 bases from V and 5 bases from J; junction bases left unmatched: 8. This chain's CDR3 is CASSFSTSGRFHEQYF. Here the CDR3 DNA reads TGTGCCAGCAGCTTTTCGACTAGCGGGAGATTCCACGAGCAGTACTTC.

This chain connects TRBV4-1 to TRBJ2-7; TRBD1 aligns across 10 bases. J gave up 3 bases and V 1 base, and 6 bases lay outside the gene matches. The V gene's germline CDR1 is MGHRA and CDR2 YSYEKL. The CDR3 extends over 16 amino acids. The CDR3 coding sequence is TGCGCCAGCAGCCAAGCCGCGACAGGGGGCCTCTACGAGCAGTACTTC. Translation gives CASSQAATGGLYEQYF.

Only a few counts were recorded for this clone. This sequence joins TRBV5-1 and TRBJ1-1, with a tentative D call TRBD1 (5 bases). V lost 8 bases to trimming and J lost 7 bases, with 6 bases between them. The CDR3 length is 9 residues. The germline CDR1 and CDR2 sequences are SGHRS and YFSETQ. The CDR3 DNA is TGCGCCAGGGGGGGTGAAGCTTTCTTT. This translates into CARGGEAFF.

CDR3 DNA: TGCGCCAGCAGCTTATTAGGGACTCAAGAGACCCAGTACTTC. Residues: CASSLLGTQETQYF. The chain couples TRBV5-1 to TRBJ2-5; D may be TRBD2 (6 bases). The CDR3 totals 14 residues. Trimming pared 2 bases from V and 2 bases from J, leaving 10 bases between. CDR1 SGHRS and CDR2 YFSETQ come from the germline V gene. The entire variable domain, with the rest obtained from reference TRBV5-1 and TRBJ2-5, is as follows: KAGVTQTPRYLIKTRGQQVTLSCSPISGHRSVSWYQQTPGQGLQFLFEYFSETQRNKGNFPGRFSGRQFSNSRSEMNVSTLELGDSALYLCASSLLGTQETQYFGPGTRLLVL.

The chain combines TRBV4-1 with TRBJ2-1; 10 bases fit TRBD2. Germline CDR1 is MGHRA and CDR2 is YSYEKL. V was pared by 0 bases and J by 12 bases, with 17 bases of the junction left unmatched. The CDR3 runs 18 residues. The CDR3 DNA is TGCGCCAGCAGCCAAGAACCTAGCGCTAGCGGGAGTGTAATGAGGCAGTTCTTC. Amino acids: CASSQEPSASGSVMRQFF.

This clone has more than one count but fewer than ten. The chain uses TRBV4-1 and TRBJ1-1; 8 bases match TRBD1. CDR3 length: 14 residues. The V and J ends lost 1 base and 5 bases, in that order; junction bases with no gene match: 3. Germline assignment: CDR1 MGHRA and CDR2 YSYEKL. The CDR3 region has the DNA TGCGCCAGCAGCCAAGGGACAGGGACAACTGAAGCTTTCTTT. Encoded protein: CASSQGTGTTEAFF.

CDR3 amino acids: CASSLGGGYTF. The CDR3 region has the DNA TGTGCCAGCAGCTTGGGGGGTGGCTACACCTTC. This chain connects TRBV11-3 to TRBJ1-2, with a weak D call TRBD1 (5 bases). The CDR3 covers 11 residues. Germline CDR1 is SGHNT and CDR2 is YENEEA. V was pared by 3 bases and J by 7 bases, with 6 bases between.

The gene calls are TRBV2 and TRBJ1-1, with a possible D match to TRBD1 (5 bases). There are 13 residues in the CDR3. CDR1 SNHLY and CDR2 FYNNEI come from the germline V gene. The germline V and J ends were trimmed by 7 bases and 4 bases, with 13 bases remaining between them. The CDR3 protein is CASNEERGTEAFF. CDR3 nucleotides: TGTGCCAGCAACGAAGAAAGGGGCACTGAAGCTTTCTTT.

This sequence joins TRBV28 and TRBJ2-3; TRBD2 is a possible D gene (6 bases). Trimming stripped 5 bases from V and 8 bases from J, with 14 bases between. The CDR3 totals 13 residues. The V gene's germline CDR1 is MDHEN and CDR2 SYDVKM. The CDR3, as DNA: TGTGCCAGCAGTCTCGGGGGAGGCAGTACGCAGTATTTT. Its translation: CASSLGGGSTQYF.

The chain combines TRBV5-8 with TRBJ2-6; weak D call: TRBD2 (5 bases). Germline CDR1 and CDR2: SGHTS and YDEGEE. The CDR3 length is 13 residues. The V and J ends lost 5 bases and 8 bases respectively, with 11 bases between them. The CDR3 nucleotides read TGTGCCAGCAGGGCACTAGGGACCAACGTCCTGACTTTC. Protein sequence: CASRALGTNVLTF.

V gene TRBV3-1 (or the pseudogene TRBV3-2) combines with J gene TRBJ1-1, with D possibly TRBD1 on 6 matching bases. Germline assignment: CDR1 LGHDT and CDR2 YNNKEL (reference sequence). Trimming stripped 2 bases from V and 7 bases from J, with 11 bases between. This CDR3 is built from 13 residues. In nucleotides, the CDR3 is TGTGCCAGCAGCCAACTCTTACAGGGTGAAGCTTTCTTT. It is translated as CASSQLLQGEAFF.

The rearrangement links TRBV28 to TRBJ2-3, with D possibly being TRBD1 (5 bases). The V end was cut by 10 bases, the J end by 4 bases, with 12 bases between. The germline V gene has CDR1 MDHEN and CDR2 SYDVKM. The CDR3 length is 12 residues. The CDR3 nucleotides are TGTGCCACCAAAAGGGGCCCAGATACGCAGTATTTT. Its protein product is CATKRGPDTQYF.

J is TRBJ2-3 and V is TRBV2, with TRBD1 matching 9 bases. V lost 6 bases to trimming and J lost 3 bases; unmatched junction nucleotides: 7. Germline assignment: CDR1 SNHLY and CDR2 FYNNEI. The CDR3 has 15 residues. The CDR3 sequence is CASRRTGGSTDTQYF. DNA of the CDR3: TGTGCCAGCAGGCGAACAGGGGGCTCGACAGATACGCAGTATTTT.

CDR3 bases: TGTGCCAGCAGCCTGCTTGGACAGGGGGCAATTCAGGACATTCAGTACTTC. Translating it yields CASSLLGQGAIQDIQYF. The chain combines TRBV5-6 with TRBJ2-4, with 11 bases lining up with TRBD1. Germline-derived CDR1 and CDR2 are SGHDT and YYEEEE. V lost 4 bases, J lost 8 bases, and 14 bases stayed unmatched. The CDR3 is made up of 17 amino acids.

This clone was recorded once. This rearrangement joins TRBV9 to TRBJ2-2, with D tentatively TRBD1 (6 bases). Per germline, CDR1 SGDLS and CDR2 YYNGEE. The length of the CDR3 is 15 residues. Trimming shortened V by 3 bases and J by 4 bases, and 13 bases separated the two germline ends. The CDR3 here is CASSGSGAGTGELFF. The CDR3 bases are TGTGCCAGCAGCGGGTCAGGGGCGGGCACCGGGGAGCTGTTTTTT.

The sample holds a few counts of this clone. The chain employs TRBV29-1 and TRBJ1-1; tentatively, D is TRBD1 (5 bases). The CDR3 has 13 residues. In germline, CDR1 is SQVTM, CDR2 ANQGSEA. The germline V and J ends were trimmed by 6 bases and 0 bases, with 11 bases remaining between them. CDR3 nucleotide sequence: TGCAGCGTGAAGGACATGGTGAACACTGAAGCTTTCTTT. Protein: CSVKDMVNTEAFF.

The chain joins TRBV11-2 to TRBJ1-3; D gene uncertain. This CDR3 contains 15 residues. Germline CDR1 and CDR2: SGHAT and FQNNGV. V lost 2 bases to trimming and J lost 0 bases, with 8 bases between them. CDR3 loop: CASSLISLSGNTIYF. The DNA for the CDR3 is TGTGCCAGCAGCTTAATCTCCCTCTCTGGAAACACCATATATTTT.